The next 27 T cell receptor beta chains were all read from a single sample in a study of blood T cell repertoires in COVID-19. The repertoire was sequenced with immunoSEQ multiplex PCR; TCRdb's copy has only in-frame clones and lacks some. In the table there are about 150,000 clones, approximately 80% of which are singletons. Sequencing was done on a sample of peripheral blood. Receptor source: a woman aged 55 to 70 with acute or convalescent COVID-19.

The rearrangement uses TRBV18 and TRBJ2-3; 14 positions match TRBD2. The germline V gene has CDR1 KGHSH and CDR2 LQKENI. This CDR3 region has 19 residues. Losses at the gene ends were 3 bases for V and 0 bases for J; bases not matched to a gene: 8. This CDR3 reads CASSPRGLAGGPSTDTQYF. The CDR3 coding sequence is TGTGCCAGCTCACCCCGAGGACTAGCGGGGGGCCCTAGCACAGATACGCAGTATTTT. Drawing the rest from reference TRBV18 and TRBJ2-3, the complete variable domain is NAGVMQNPRHLVRRRGQEARLRCSPMKGHSHVYWYRQLPEEGLKFMVYLQKENIIDESGMPKERFSAEFPKEGPSILRIQQVVRGDSAAYFCASSPRGLAGGPSTDTQYFGPGTRLTVL.

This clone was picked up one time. DNA for the CDR3: TGTGCCAGCAATCCAAGTGGTAACAGGGGCTCACCCCTCCACTTT. It yields the protein CASNPSGNRGSPLHF. V is TRBV3-1 (or the pseudogene TRBV3-2) and J is TRBJ1-6; 7 bases fit TRBD1. From germline, CDR1 is LGHDT and CDR2 YNNKEL (reference sequence). This CDR3 comprises 15 residues. With V trimmed by 7 bases and J by 10 bases, 13 bases remained unmatched.

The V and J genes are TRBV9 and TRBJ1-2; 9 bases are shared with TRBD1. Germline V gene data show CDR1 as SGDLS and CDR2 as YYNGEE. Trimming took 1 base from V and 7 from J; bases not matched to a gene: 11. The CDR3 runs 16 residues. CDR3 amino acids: CASSVMDMGQGSGYTF. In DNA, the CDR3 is TGTGCCAGCAGCGTAATGGATATGGGACAGGGATCTGGCTACACCTTC.

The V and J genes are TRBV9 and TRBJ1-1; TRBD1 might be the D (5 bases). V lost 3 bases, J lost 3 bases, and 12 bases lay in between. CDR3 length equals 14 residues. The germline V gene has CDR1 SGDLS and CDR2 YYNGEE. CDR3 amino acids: CASSERDDDTEAFF. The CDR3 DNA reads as TGTGCCAGCAGCGAGCGGGACGATGACACTGAAGCTTTCTTT.

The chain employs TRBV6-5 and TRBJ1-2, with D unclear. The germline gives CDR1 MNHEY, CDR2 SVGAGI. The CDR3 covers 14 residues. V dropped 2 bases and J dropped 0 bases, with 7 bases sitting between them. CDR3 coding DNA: TGTGCCAGCAGTTACGGGAGCCCTAACTATGGCTACACCTTC. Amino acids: CASSYGSPNYGYTF.

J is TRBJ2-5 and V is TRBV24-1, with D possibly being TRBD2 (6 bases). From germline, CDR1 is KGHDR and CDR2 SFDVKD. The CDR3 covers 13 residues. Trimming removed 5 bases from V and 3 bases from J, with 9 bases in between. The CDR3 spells CATSASAEETQYF. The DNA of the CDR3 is TGTGCCACCAGTGCTAGCGCGGAAGAGACCCAGTACTTC.

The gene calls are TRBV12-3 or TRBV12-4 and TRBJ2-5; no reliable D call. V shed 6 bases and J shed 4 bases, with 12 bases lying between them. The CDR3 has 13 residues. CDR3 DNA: TGTGCCAGCAGCCTAATGAAGAGAGAGACCCAGTACTTC. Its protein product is CASSLMKRETQYF.

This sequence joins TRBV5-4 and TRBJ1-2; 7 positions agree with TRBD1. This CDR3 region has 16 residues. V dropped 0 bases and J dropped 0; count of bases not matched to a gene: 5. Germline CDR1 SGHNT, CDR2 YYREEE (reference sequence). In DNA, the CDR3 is TGTGCCAGCAGCTTGGGAGGGACAGCTTCTAACTATGGCTACACCTTC. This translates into CASSLGGTASNYGYTF.

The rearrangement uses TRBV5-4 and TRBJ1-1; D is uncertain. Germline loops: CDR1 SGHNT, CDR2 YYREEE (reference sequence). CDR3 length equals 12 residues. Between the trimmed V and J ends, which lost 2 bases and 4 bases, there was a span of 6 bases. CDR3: CASSFAGTEAFF. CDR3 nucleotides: TGTGCCAGCAGCTTCGCAGGCACTGAAGCTTTCTTT.

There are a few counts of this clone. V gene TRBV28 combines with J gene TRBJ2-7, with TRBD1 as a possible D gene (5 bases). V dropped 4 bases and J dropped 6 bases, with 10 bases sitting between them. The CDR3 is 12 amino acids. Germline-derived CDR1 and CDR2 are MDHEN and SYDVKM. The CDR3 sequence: CASSSQGFEQYV. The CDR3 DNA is TGTGCCAGCAGTTCGCAGGGATTCGAGCAGTACGTC.

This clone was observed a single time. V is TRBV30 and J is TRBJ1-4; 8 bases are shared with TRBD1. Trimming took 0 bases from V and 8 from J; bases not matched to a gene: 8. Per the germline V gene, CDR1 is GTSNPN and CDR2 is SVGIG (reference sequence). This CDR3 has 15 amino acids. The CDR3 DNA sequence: TGTGCCTGGAGTGTCCCCCAGGGGGCGACGGAAAAACTGTTTTTT. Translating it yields CAWSVPQGATEKLFF.

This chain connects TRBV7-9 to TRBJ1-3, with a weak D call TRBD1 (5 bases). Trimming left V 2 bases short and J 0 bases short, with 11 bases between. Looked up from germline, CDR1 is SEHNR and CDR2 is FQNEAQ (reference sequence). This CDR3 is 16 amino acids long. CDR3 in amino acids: CASSLRGGFSGNTIYF. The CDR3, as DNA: TGTGCCAGCAGCTTAAGGGGAGGTTTCTCTGGAAACACCATATATTTT.

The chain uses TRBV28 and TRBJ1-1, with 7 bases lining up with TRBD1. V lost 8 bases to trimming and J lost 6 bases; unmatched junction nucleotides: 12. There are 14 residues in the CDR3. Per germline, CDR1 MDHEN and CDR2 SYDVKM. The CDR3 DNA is TGTGCCAGCGGGGCCGAGGGGGCACCGCCTGAAGCTTTCTTT. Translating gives CASGAEGAPPEAFF.

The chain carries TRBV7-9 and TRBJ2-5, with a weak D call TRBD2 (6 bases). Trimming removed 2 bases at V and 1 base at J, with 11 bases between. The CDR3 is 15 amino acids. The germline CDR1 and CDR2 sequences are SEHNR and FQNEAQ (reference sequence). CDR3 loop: CASSLPSVGQETQYF. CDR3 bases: TGTGCCAGCAGCTTACCTAGCGTCGGCCAAGAGACCCAGTACTTC. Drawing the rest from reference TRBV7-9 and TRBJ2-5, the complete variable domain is DTGVSQNPRHKITKRGQNVTFRCDPISEHNRLYWYRQTLGQGPEFLTYFQNEAQLEKSRLLSDRFSAERPKGSFSTLEIQRTEQGDSAMYLCASSLPSVGQETQYFGPGTRLLVL.

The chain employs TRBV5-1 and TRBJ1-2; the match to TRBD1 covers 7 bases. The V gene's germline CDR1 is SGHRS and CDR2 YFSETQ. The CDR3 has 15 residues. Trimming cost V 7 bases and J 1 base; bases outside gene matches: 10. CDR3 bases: TGCGCCAGCTTTTCCAGGACAGGTCTTAACTATGGCTACACCTTC. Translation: CASFSRTGLNYGYTF.

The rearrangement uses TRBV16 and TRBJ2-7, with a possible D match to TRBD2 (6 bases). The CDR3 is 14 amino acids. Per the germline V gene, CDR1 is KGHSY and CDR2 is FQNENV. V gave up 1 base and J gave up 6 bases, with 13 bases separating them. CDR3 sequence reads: CASSQYEGRGEQYF. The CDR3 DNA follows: TGTGCCAGCAGCCAATACGAAGGGCGGGGCGAGCAGTACTTC.

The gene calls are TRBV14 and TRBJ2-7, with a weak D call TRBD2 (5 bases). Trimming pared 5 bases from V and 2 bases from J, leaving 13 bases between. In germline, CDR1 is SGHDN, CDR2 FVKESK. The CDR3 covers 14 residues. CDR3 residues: CASSSLTRAYEQYF. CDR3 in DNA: TGTGCCAGCAGCTCTCTCACTAGGGCCTACGAGCAGTACTTC.

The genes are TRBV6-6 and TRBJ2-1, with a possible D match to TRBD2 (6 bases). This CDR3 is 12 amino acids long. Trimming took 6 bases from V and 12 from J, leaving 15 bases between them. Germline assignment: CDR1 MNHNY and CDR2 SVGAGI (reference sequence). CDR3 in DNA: TGTGCCAGCAGCCCGGAGGGCAGATTGCAGTTCTTC. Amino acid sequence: CASSPEGRLQFF.

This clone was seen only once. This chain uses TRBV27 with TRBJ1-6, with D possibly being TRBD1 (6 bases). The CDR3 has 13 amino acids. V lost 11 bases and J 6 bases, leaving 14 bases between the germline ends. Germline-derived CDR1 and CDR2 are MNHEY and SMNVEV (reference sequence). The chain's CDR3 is CAGGATPNSPLHF. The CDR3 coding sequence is TGTGCCGGGGGGGCTACACCTAATTCACCCCTCCACTTT.

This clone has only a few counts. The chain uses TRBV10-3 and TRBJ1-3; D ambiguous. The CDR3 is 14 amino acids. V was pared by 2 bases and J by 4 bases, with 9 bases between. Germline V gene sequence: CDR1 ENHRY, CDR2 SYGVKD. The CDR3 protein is CAISEPRAGNTIYF. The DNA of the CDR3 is TGTGCCATCAGTGAGCCCCGAGCAGGAAACACCATATATTTT.

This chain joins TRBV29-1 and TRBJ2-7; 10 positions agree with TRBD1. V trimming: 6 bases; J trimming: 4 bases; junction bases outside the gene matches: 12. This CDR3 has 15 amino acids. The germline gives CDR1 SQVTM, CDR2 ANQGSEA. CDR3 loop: CSVHKGTGDVYEQYF. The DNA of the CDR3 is TGCAGCGTCCATAAAGGGACAGGGGATGTGTACGAGCAGTACTTC.

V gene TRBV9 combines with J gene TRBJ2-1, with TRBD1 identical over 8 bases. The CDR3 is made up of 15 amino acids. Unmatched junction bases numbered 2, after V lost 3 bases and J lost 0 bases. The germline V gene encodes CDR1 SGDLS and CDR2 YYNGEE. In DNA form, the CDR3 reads TGTGCCAGCAGCGCCGGGACAGGCTCCTACAATGAGCAGTTCTTC. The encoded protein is CASSAGTGSYNEQFF.

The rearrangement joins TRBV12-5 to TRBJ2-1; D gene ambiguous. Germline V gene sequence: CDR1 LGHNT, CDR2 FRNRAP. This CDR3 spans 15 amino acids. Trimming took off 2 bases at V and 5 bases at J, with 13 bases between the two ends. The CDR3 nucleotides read TGTGCTAGTGGTTTGATGATCAGGAACAACAATGAGCAGTTCTTC. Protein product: CASGLMIRNNNEQFF. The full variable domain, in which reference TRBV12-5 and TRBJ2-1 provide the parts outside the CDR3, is DARVTQTPRHKVTEMGQEVTMRCQPILGHNTVFWYRQTMMQGLELLAYFRNRAPLDDSGMPKDRFSAEMPDATLATLKIQPSEPRDSAVYFCASGLMIRNNNEQFFGPGTRLTVL.

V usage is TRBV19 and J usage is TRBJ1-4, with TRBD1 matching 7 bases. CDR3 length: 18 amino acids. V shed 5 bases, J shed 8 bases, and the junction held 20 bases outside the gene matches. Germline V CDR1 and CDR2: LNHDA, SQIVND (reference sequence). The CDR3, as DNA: TGTGCCAGTAGTCCAACCCAGGCCCCCGGGACAGATCGGGAAAAACTGTTTTTT. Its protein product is CASSPTQAPGTDREKLFF.

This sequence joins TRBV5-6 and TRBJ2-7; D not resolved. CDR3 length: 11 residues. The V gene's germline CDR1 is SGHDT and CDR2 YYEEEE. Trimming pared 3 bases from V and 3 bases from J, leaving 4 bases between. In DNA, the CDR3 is TGTGCCAGCAGCTCGTTCTACGAGCAGTACTTC. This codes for CASSSFYEQYF.

The CDR3, as DNA: TGTGCCAGCAGCTTAGTTCGCACTAGCACAGATACGCAGTATTTT. Amino acid sequence: CASSLVRTSTDTQYF. V and J are TRBV11-2 and TRBJ2-3; D gene unclear. CDR3 length: 15 amino acids. Germline V gene data show CDR1 as SGHAT and CDR2 as FQNNGV. Trimming shortened V by 1 base and J by 0 bases, and 8 bases separated the two germline ends.

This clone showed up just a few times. The CDR3 nucleotides are TGCGCCAACCCTCCCCCACTTTGTCTAGCCAAAAACATTCAGTACTTC. Protein sequence: CANPPPLCLAKNIQYF. The chain carries TRBV10-1 and TRBJ2-4, with no clear D. Germline V gives CDR1 WNHNN, CDR2 SYGVQD (reference sequence). Trimming removed 10 bases from V and 0 bases from J, with 19 bases in between. This CDR3 contains 16 residues.